This note documents a single T cell receptor (beta chain) sequence. Germline V lookup: CDR1 SGHKS, CDR2 YYEKEE (reference sequence). V lost 1 base and J lost 5, with 12 bases in between. CDR3 size: 14 residues. The data derive from a study of blood T cell repertoires in COVID-19. Study at large: From T cells, B-cell-depleted T cells, or PBMCs came the material, which was cDNA or gDNA.

Recovered status applied to Cohort 3 donors who had two consecutive negative PCRs. It also applied to those with clearance or with symptom resolution. Measured with immunoSEQ multiplex PCR; TCRdb has only the in-frame clones, and not every one. The sample contains approximately 440,000 clones, less than 95% of which appear only once. This receptor was identified in a man aged 18 to 29 who had recovered from COVID-19. The sequenced material came from PBMCs or T cells enriched from blood (not recorded which). The chain combines TRBV5-5 with TRBJ2-5; D is possibly TRBD1 (6 bases). CDR3 DNA: TGTGCCAGCAGCTTGACAGGGATTGTTGAGACCCAGTACTTC. It yields the protein CASSLTGIVETQYF.